This T cell receptor (beta chain) derives from a study of Graves' ophthalmopathy and Graves' hyperthyroidism. There are many counts of this clonotype. This CDR3 region has 15 residues. J lost 2 bases, V lost 6 bases, and 9 bases had no gene match. Amplifying from RNA transcripts, the study obtained TCR beta CDR3 regions. Amplification began with first-round RT-PCR using HTBI primers, then second-round multiplex PCR was performed. MiXCR, applied by TCRdb to the multiplex PCR reads, yields one record per CDR3 protein. The sample carries over a million distinct CDR3 sequences, about two fifths recorded once.

This rearrangement joins TRBV12-3 or TRBV12-4 to TRBJ1-1; 7 nucleotides agree with TRBD1. The TCR was taken from an adult man with Graves' hyperthyroidism. Sequenced input: peripheral blood or thyroid tissue (not recorded which). The CDR3 spells CASSPRGQRNTEAFF. The CDR3 DNA reads TGTGCCAGCAGCCCTCGGGGACAGCGAAACACTGAAGCTTTCTTT.